This T cell receptor (beta chain) comes out of a study of PD-1 blockade in classical Hodgkin lymphoma. Notes on the study in general: TCR diversity in CD4+, not CD8+, cells rose significantly by C4D1. Reports described newly diagnosed patients as having lower baseline TCR diversity than healthy donors. Complete responders had baseline diversity similar to newly diagnosed patients. Why the repertoires differ is still unclear, perhaps disease activity or prior therapy.

This clone was recorded only once. No antigen is known for it. The V and J ends lost 1 base and 5 bases respectively, with 17 bases between them. Germline values: CDR1 GTSNPN, CDR2 SVGIG (reference sequence). This CDR3 is built from 15 residues. Every patient experienced relapse after autologous stem cell transplantation, and brentuximab vedotin exposure varied. Clones were sequenced by immunoSEQ multiplex PCR, and TCRdb holds only the in-frame ones, with some missing. Of roughly 40,000 clones detected, around 87% appear once; the ten largest clones hold approximately 9.1%. The chain uses TRBV30 and TRBJ1-2; D possibly corresponds to TRBD1 (6 bases). The sample consisted of peripheral blood mononuclear cells (PBMCs), taken at baseline. The TCR sequence derives from a human donor with classical Hodgkin lymphoma. The CDR3 nucleotides read TGTGCCTGGAGTGGAGGACAGTCGCAAATGTATGGCTACACCTTC. Encoded protein: CAWSGGQSQMYGYTF.